What follows describes a single TCR beta chain. Only a few counts were recorded for this clonotype. This clone's antigen is unknown. Base qualities are not provided; no much larger clone lies one nucleotide away. The sample's time point, from its label and the paper: pre-sensitization, week 0. Per the publication, the treatment or condition label means: therapeutic diphenylcyclopropenone sensitization with weekly scalp DPC. Blood at each patch-test visit was drawn before the patch test was applied. Patients were eligible if aged 18 to 70, diagnosed with alopecia and judged suitable for DPC therapy, and pregnant patients were excluded. Unfractionated whole blood was collected in Tempus Blood RNA tubes, and total RNA was extracted from that blood. The data derive from a study of human T cells and chemical hapten exposure (dated by TCRdb to the early 2020s). Turning to the overall study: For sensitization, 2% DPC in acetone was applied to a roughly 2 cm by roughly 2 cm area of upper inner arm skin. Approximately 28 alopecia patients provided blood for TCR sequencing at one to four time points (pre-sensitization, 2, 6 and 24 weeks). This study followed changes in the peripheral blood TCR repertoire in vivo during primary and secondary sensitization of alopecia patients to the hapten diphenylcyclopropenone (DPC). Libraries were pooled for sequencing, and per-sample TCR yields varied mainly because of small differences in library volumes within the pool. Patch testing was done on the upper back using Finn chambers containing 0.01% DPC, and results were scored after 6 days according to International Contact Dermatitis Research Group standards. Alopecia areata with under or over 50% scalp involvement, alopecia totalis and alopecia universalis were represented in the patient cohort, which was mostly female. Blood samples were taken from patients before sensitization (week 0) and then at 2, 6 and about 24 weeks after DPC sensitization. Throughout the study period of about 25 weeks, patients also received therapeutic DPC doses to the scalp every week. The investigation overall reported the following: DPC sensitization did not change how many TCRs were above 1 in 1000 frequency, and no evidence was found of alterations in global repertoire structure. Patch test score was positively correlated with the number of PT1 expanded TCRs, with significance at thresholds 8, 16 and 32 but not at 4. Compared with pre-sensitization or healthy control sets, expanded TCRs formed significantly more large CDR3 similarity clusters, which is consistent with antigen-driven responses. Because every patient had alopecia, a presumed autoimmune disease, the patients' immune response might differ from that of healthy individuals. After repeated subsampling, changes were observed in the strength of the expansion versus patch-test correlation and in the threshold at which the correlation became significant.

The germline V gene specifies MNHNS as CDR1 and SASEGT as CDR2. Trimming removed 6 bases from V and 5 bases from J, leaving 16 bases between the germline ends. The CDR3 covers 14 residues, taking in both the cysteine and the phenylalanine. Solely the CDR3 DNA is kept, with 42 bases framed from the first base. The library was generated by RACE. Instrument used: NextSeq 500. During library preparation, unique molecular identifiers were attached to individual cDNA molecules so that TCRs could be counted quantitatively and reproducibly. From each blood RNA sample, both TCR alpha and TCR beta chains were sequenced. The original pipeline was this. A median of approximately 96,000 TCRs per sample was observed, with a range of roughly 23,224 to 700,000. The Decombinator software suite was used to annotate the V, J and CDR3 of the TCR reads. For PS versus PT1 abundance plots, all samples were subsampled to the same number of TCRs (28,000). Expanded TCRs were defined as absent before sensitization and observed at least eight times at the 2-week time point. TCRdb ran its own pipeline on the public reads, namely fastp trimming at Q25 and MiXCR clone calling, and kept in-frame beta chains. CDR3 protein duplicates are merged, each entry listing the most common genes and DNA. TCRdb's processing, not the study's, gives the V and J calls here. This sample gives about 110,000 distinct CDR3 sequences in total; around 12% of them show up just once. The biggest ten clones account for about 1.6% of the sample.

This TCR was recovered from a woman between 45 and 65 years old with alopecia areata. Some clones in this sample may be carry-over from other donors' samples. This specimen consisted of whole blood, obtained in connection with sensitization to the hapten diphenylcyclopropenone (DPC). The rearranged segments are TRBV6-1 and TRBJ1-1; TRBD1 is perhaps the D gene, given 5 matching bases. In nucleotides, the sequence is TGTGCCAGCAGCATACAGGCGGGAAGAACTGAAGCTTTCTTT. This sequence encodes CASSIQAGRTEAFF.